This TCR beta chain was recovered during a study of blood T cell repertoires in COVID-19. For the study at large: T cells, B-cell-depleted T cells, or PBMCs supplied cDNA or gDNA.

Clones were read by immunoSEQ multiplex PCR, and TCRdb kept only the in-frame ones, dropping some. The sample yields about 150,000 clones, 86% seen once. The CDR3 runs 16 residues. CDR1 is SGHAT and CDR2 is FQNNGV in the germline V gene. V lost 3 bases to trimming and J lost 2 bases; unmatched junction nucleotides: 4. The receptor was derived from a woman in her seventies with acute or convalescent COVID-19. The chain uses TRBV11-2 and TRBJ2-2, with 9 bases that match TRBD1. Input material: peripheral blood. CDR3 sequence reads: CASSLGTGGNTGELFF. CDR3 bases: TGTGCCAGCAGCTTGGGAACAGGGGGCAACACCGGGGAGCTGTTTTTT.